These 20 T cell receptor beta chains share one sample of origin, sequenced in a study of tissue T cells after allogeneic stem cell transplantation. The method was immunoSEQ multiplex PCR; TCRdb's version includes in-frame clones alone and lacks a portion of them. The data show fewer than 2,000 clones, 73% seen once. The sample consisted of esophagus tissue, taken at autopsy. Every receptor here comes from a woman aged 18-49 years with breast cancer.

The CDR3, as DNA: TGTGCCAGCAGCCCTCAGGCAGGAAACACTGAAGCTTTCTTT. Encoded protein: CASSPQAGNTEAFF. The chain joins TRBV4-2 to TRBJ1-1, with D uncertain. The germline gives CDR1 LGHNA, CDR2 YNFKEQ. The length of the CDR3 is 14 residues. Trimming removed 4 bases from V and 2 bases from J, with 11 bases in between.

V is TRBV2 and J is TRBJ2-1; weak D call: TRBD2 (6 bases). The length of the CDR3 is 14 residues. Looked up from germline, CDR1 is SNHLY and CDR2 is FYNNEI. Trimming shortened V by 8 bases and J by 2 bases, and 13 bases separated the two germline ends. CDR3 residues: CASGGRSTYNEQFF. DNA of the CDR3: TGTGCCAGCGGGGGGAGATCGACCTACAATGAGCAGTTCTTC.

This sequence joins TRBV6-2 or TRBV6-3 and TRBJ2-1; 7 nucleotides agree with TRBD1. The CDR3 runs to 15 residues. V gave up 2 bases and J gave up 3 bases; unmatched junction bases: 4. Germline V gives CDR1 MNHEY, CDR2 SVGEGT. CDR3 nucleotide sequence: TGTGCCAGCAGTTACGAGGCAGGGGGCTACAATGAGCAGTTCTTC. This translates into CASSYEAGGYNEQFF.

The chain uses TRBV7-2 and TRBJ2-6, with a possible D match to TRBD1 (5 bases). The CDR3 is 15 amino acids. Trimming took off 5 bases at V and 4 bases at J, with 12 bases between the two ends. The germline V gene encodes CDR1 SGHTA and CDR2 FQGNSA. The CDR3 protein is CASSLGQPGANVLTF. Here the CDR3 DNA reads TGTGCCAGCAGCCTAGGACAACCCGGGGCCAACGTCCTGACTTTC.

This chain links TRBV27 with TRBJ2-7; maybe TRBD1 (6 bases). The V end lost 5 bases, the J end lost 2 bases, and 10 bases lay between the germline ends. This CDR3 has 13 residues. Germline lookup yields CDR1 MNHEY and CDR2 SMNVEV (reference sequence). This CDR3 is CASSPGTPYEQYF. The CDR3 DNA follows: TGTGCCAGCAGTCCGGGGACACCCTACGAGCAGTACTTC.

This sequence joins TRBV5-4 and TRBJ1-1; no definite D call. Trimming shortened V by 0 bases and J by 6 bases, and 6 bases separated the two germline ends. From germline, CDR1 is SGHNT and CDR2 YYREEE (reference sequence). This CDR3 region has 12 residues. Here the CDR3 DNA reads TGTGCCAGCAGCTTGGATCAGGCTGAAGCTTTCTTT. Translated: CASSLDQAEAFF.

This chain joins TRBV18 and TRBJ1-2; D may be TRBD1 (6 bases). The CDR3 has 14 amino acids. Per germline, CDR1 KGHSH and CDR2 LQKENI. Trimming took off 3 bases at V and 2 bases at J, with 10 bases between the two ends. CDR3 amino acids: CASSPGQRNYGYTF. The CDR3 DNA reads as TGTGCCAGCTCACCGGGACAACGAAACTATGGCTACACCTTC.

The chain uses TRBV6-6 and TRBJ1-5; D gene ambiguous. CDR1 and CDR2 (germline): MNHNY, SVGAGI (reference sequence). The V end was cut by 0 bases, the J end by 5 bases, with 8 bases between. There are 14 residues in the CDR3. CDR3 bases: TGTGCCAGCAGTTACTCAGGATTGGATCAGCCCCAGCATTTT. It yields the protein CASSYSGLDQPQHF.

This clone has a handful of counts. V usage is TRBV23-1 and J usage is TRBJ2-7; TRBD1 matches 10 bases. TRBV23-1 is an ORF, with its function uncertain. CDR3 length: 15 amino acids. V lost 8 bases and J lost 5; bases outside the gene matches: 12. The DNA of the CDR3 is TGCGCCAGCCCCGGGACAGGGGCTTGTTGCAACGAGCAGTACTTC. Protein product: CASPGTGACCNEQYF.

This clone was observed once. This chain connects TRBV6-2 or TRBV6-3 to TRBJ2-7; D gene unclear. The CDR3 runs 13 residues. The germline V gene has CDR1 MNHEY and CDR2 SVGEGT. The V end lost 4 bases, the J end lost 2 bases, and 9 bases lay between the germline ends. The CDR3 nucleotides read TGTGCCAGCAGTTTAGGACCCCCCTACGAGCAGTACTTC. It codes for CASSLGPPYEQYF.

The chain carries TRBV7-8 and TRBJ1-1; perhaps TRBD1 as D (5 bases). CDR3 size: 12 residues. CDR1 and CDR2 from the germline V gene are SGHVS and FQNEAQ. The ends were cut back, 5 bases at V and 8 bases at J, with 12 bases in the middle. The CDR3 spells CASSPRWDEAFF. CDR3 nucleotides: TGTGCCAGCAGCCCCAGATGGGACGAAGCTTTCTTT. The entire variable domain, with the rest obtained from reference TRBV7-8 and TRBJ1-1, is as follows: GAGVSQSPRYKVAKRGQDVALRCDPISGHVSLFWYQQALGQGPEFLTYFQNEAQLDKSGLPSDRFFAERPEGSVSTLKIQRTQQEDSAVYLCASSPRWDEAFFGQGTRLTVV.

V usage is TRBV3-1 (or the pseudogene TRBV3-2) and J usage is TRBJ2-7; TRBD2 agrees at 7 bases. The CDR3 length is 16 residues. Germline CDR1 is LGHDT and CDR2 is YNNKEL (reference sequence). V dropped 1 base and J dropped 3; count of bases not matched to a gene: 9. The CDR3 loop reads CASSQGGTGRIYEQYF. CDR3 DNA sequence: TGTGCCAGCAGCCAAGGAGGAACCGGGAGGATCTACGAGCAGTACTTC.

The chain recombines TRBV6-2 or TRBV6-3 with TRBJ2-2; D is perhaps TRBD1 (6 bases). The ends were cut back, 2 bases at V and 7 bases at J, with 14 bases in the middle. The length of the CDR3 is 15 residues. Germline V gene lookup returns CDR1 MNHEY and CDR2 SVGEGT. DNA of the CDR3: TGTGCCAGCAGTTACGACCCAGGGGCCGGCGGGGAGCTGTTTTTT. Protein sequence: CASSYDPGAGGELFF.

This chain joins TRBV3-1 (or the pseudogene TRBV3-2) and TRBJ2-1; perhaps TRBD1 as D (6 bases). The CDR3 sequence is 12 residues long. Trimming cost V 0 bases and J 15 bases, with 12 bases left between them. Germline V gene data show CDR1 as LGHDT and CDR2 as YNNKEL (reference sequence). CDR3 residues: CASSQDSRGVFF. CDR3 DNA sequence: TGTGCCAGCAGCCAAGATTCCAGGGGTGTGTTCTTC.

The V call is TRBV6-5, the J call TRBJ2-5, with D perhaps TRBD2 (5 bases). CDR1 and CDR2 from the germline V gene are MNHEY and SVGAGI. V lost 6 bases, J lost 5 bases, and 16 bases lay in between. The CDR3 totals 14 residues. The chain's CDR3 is CASRRAEGRETQYF. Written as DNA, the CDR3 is TGTGCCAGCAGGCGGGCGGAAGGCAGGGAGACCCAGTACTTC.

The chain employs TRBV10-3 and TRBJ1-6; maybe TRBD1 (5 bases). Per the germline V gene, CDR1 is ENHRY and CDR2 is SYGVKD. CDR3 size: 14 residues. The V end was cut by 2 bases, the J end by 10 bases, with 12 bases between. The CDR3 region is CAISEHPRDSPLHF. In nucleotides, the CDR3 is TGTGCCATCAGTGAGCACCCCCGGGACTCACCCCTCCACTTT.

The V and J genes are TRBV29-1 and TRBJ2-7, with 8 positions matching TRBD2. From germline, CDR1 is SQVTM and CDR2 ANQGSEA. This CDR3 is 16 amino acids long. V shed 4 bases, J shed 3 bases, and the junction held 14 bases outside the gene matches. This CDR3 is CSVGDAGLGGNYEQYF. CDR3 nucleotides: TGCAGCGTTGGAGATGCGGGACTAGGAGGGAACTACGAGCAGTACTTC.

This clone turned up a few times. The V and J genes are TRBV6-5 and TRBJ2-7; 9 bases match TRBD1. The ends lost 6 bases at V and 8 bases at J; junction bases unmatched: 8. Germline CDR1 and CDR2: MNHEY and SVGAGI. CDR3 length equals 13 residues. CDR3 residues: CASSPMGQGQQYF. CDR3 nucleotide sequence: TGTGCCAGCAGCCCGATGGGACAGGGCCAGCAGTACTTC.

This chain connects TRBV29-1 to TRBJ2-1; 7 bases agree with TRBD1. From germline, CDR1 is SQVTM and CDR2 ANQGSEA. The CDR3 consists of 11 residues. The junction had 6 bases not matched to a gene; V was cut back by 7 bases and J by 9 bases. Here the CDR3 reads CSERGGSEQFF. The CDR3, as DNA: TGCAGCGAGAGAGGGGGCAGTGAGCAGTTCTTC.

The CDR3 loop is CASSRTGSSGANVLTF. The CDR3 region has the DNA TGTGCCAGCAGCCGTACAGGATCTTCTGGGGCCAACGTCCTGACTTTC. The chain couples TRBV7-8 to TRBJ2-6, with TRBD1 as a possible D gene (5 bases). The CDR3 is 16 residues long. Deletions cut 5 bases from V and 1 base from J, with 12 bases between. CDR1 is SGHVS, CDR2 FQNEAQ, per germline.